Following are 30 T cell receptor beta chains from one sample sequenced in a study of T cell responses to AZD1222 COVID-19 vaccine. Profiling relied on immunoSEQ multiplex PCR, and the TCRdb table lists in-frame clones only, not all of them. The table shows 150,000 or so clones, with around 86% occurring only once. The input for sequencing was peripheral blood, taken on day 0 of AZD1222 vaccination. The receptors were sampled from an adult in good health.

The genes are TRBV3-1 (or the pseudogene TRBV3-2) and TRBJ1-3; D may be TRBD1 (6 bases). The CDR3 is 15 amino acids. Trimming cost V 4 bases and J 0 bases, with 10 bases left between them. Germline values: CDR1 LGHDT, CDR2 YNNKEL (reference sequence). The CDR3 bases are TGTGCCAGCAGCCGGGAGACAGGCTCTGGAAACACCATATATTTT. Translation: CASSRETGSGNTIYF.

V gene TRBV7-9 combines with J gene TRBJ1-2, with 8 nucleotides matching TRBD1. Trimming removed 0 bases from V and 6 bases from J; junction bases left unmatched: 3. CDR1 and CDR2 from the germline V gene are SEHNR and FQNEAQ (reference sequence). The CDR3 sequence is 14 residues long. This CDR3 reads CASSLAGQGDGYTF. The CDR3 DNA follows: TGTGCCAGCAGCTTAGCTGGACAGGGTGATGGCTACACCTTC.

The chain combines TRBV7-9 with TRBJ1-4; D is ambiguous. V gave up 5 bases and J gave up 0 bases, with 16 bases separating them. The CDR3 is 17 residues long. Germline CDR1 and CDR2: SEHNR and FQNEAQ (reference sequence). The DNA for the CDR3 is TGTGCCAGCAGCCGGGAGTATGGGAGTGCAACTAATGAAAAACTGTTTTTT. Residues: CASSREYGSATNEKLFF.

The chain employs TRBV19 and TRBJ1-1; D ambiguous. CDR3 length: 12 amino acids. V was pared by 5 bases and J by 3 bases, with 7 bases between. Germline lookup yields CDR1 LNHDA and CDR2 SQIVND (reference sequence). The CDR3 loop reads CASSDRDTEAFF. In nucleotides, the CDR3 is TGTGCCAGTAGTGATAGAGACACTGAAGCTTTCTTT. The entire variable domain, with the rest obtained from reference TRBV19 and TRBJ1-1, is as follows: DGGITQSPKYLFRKEGQNVTLSCEQNLNHDAMYWYRQDPGQGLRLIYYSQIVNDFQKGDIAEGYSVSREKKESFPLTVTSAQKNPTAFYLCASSDRDTEAFFGQGTRLTVV.

The chain combines TRBV12-3 or TRBV12-4 with TRBJ1-2; D is possibly TRBD1 (6 bases). The V end was cut by 8 bases, the J end by 3 bases, with 13 bases between. This CDR3 is 13 amino acids long. CDR3 amino acids: CASGTSSDYGYTF. CDR3 DNA sequence: TGTGCCAGCGGGACATCGAGCGACTATGGCTACACCTTC.

This chain uses TRBV7-2 with TRBJ1-2; no definite D call. The V gene's germline CDR1 is SGHTA and CDR2 FQGNSA. The ends were cut back, 6 bases at V and 2 bases at J, with 16 bases in the middle. The CDR3 totals 15 residues. This CDR3 reads CASSKEGSWNYGYTF. The CDR3 DNA sequence: TGTGCCAGCAGTAAGGAAGGAAGCTGGAACTATGGCTACACCTTC.

This sequence joins TRBV11-3 and TRBJ1-2; unclear D gene. Germline lookup yields CDR1 SGHNT and CDR2 YENEEA. The CDR3 contains 14 residues. Trimming pared 4 bases from V and 9 bases from J, leaving 18 bases between. CDR3 nucleotide sequence: TGTGCCAGCAGCTCCAGCCTCCACCTAGGGAGCTACACCTTC. Translating gives CASSSSLHLGSYTF.

There are a few counts of this clone. The genes are TRBV18 and TRBJ1-2; no firm D call. This CDR3 is built from 14 residues. V shed 0 bases and J shed 7 bases, with 12 bases lying between them. Germline V gene lookup returns CDR1 KGHSH and CDR2 LQKENI. CDR3 region: CASSPPVRTSGYTF. In nucleotides, the CDR3 is TGTGCCAGCTCACCACCGGTCAGAACCTCTGGCTACACCTTC.

The CDR3 bases are TGTGCCAGCAGCCAGGGACTCTACAATGAGCAGTTCTTC. It is translated as CASSQGLYNEQFF. The rearrangement uses TRBV7-2 and TRBJ2-1; tentatively, D is TRBD2 (6 bases). The CDR3 contains 13 residues. The V gene lost 5 bases and the J gene lost 3 bases, with 8 bases spanning the gap. Germline V gives CDR1 SGHTA, CDR2 FQGNSA.

The V call is TRBV19, the J call TRBJ1-2; 7 positions match TRBD1. J was trimmed by 4 bases and V by 3 bases; bases with no gene match: 2. This CDR3 region has 13 residues. Germline assignment: CDR1 LNHDA and CDR2 SQIVND (reference sequence). CDR3 nucleotide sequence: TGTGCCAGTAGTATCGGGACAGTCTATGGCTACACCTTC. Its protein product is CASSIGTVYGYTF.

The rearrangement links TRBV7-8 to TRBJ1-1; D not certain. The CDR3 is 15 amino acids. Trimming removed 3 bases from V and 0 bases from J, with 11 bases in between. Germline CDR1 is SGHVS and CDR2 is FQNEAQ. The CDR3 nucleotides read TGTGCCAGCAGCTTCTACCCAAACCTGAACACTGAAGCTTTCTTT. This translates into CASSFYPNLNTEAFF.

V is TRBV7-9 and J is TRBJ2-7, with TRBD1 as a possible D gene (5 bases). Germline V gene lookup returns CDR1 SEHNR and CDR2 FQNEAQ (reference sequence). With 5 bases removed from V and 2 bases from J, the gap between germline ends came to 13 bases. The CDR3 is made up of 14 amino acids. CDR3 sequence reads: CASSVAVGAYEQYF. Written as DNA, the CDR3 is TGTGCCAGCAGCGTCGCGGTAGGGGCCTACGAGCAGTACTTC.

This chain joins TRBV9 and TRBJ2-2; D unclear. Trimming shortened V by 4 bases and J by 0 bases, and 7 bases separated the two germline ends. Germline CDR1 reads SGDLS; CDR2 reads YYNGEE. The CDR3 consists of 14 residues. The CDR3 DNA reads TGTGCCAGCAGCTCCAGGCCGAACACCGGGGAGCTGTTTTTT. Translation gives CASSSRPNTGELFF.

The chain uses TRBV18 and TRBJ1-4; possible D gene TRBD1, 5 bases. Trimming stripped 3 bases from V and 5 bases from J, with 16 bases between. This CDR3 is 16 amino acids long. Germline V gene data show CDR1 as KGHSH and CDR2 as LQKENI. This chain's CDR3 is CASSPRLGTANEKLFF. The CDR3 DNA sequence: TGTGCCAGCTCACCGCGATTAGGGACCGCCAATGAAAAACTGTTTTTT. Based on the CDR3 plus reference TRBV18 and TRBJ1-4, the full variable domain is NAGVMQNPRHLVRRRGQEARLRCSPMKGHSHVYWYRQLPEEGLKFMVYLQKENIIDESGMPKERFSAEFPKEGPSILRIQQVVRGDSAAYFCASSPRLGTANEKLFFGSGTQLSVL.

A single count supports this clone. V gene TRBV27 combines with J gene TRBJ1-1; no firm D call. V was pared by 0 bases and J by 5 bases, with 19 bases between. The germline V gene encodes CDR1 MNHEY and CDR2 SMNVEV (reference sequence). This CDR3 spans 17 amino acids. The CDR3 reads CASSLSGQLLLYTEAFF. The CDR3 DNA reads as TGTGCCAGCAGTTTATCGGGCCAGCTACTTCTTTATACTGAAGCTTTCTTT.

The V call is TRBV25-1, the J call TRBJ2-1; D ambiguous. Per germline, CDR1 MGHDK and CDR2 SYGVNS. Trimming stripped 3 bases from V and 6 bases from J, with 12 bases between. CDR3 size: 14 residues. CDR3 nucleotides: TGTGCCAGCAGTGACATCGGGTACAGCAATGAGCAGTTCTTC. It is translated as CASSDIGYSNEQFF. Full variable domain (outside the CDR3, taken from reference TRBV25-1 and TRBJ2-1): EADIYQTPRYLVIGTGKKITLECSQTMGHDKMYWYQQDPGMELHLIHYSYGVNSTEKGDLSSESTVSRIRTEHFPLTLESARPSHTSQYLCASSDIGYSNEQFFGPGTRLTVL.

This rearrangement joins TRBV6-5 to TRBJ1-5; D not certain. This CDR3 has 12 amino acids. Germline values: CDR1 MNHEY, CDR2 SVGAGI. V lost 8 bases, J lost 5 bases, and 10 bases lay in between. In nucleotides, the CDR3 is TGTGCCAGCCTTGCCATGGATCAGCCCCAGCATTTT. Translation: CASLAMDQPQHF.

The chain joins TRBV3-1 (or the pseudogene TRBV3-2) to TRBJ1-6; D ambiguous. The V and J ends lost 3 bases and 7 bases respectively, with 16 bases between them. Germline lookup yields CDR1 LGHDT and CDR2 YNNKEL (reference sequence). This CDR3 comprises 16 residues. Here the CDR3 DNA reads TGTGCCAGCAGCCATTCGCACTCCCAAAAAAATTCACCCCTCCACTTT. Encoded protein: CASSHSHSQKNSPLHF.

The rearrangement joins TRBV5-6 to TRBJ2-4, with D perhaps matching TRBD1 or TRBD2 (5 bases each). Trimming stripped 7 bases from V and 2 bases from J, with 13 bases between. The CDR3 loop spans 14 amino acids. CDR1 and CDR2 from the germline V gene are SGHDT and YYEEEE. CDR3 DNA sequence: TGTGCCAGCTCCTACCAGGGACCCAAAAACATTCAGTACTTC. It translates to CASSYQGPKNIQYF.

This chain uses TRBV19 with TRBJ1-2, with D possibly matching TRBD1 (6 bases). CDR1 is LNHDA, CDR2 SQIVND, per germline (reference sequence). The CDR3 sequence is 13 residues long. Trimming pared 7 bases from V and 6 bases from J, leaving 15 bases between. This CDR3 is CASIDGGAHGYTF. The CDR3 DNA is TGTGCCAGTATAGATGGGGGCGCACATGGCTACACCTTC.

CDR3 protein: CARIPGPYEKLFF. The CDR3 nucleotides read TGTGCCAGAATTCCGGGACCCTATGAAAAACTGTTTTTT. This chain links TRBV30 with TRBJ1-4; TRBD1 is a possible D gene (5 bases). V lost 8 bases, J lost 6 bases, and 16 bases lay in between. Germline CDR1 GTSNPN, CDR2 SVGIG (reference sequence). The CDR3 loop spans 13 amino acids.

The gene calls are TRBV27 and TRBJ2-6; tentative D call: TRBD1 (6 bases). Germline-derived CDR1 and CDR2 are MNHEY and SMNVEV (reference sequence). This CDR3 comprises 15 residues. With 5 bases removed from V and 0 bases from J, the gap between germline ends came to 8 bases. The chain's CDR3 is CASSTGRSGANVLTF. The DNA for the CDR3 is TGTGCCAGCAGTACAGGGCGCTCTGGGGCCAACGTCCTGACTTTC.

The chain recombines TRBV6-5 with TRBJ1-1; weak D call: TRBD1 (6 bases). Trimming took off 5 bases at V and 1 base at J, with 14 bases between the two ends. From germline, CDR1 is MNHEY and CDR2 SVGAGI. The CDR3 is 15 residues long. This chain's CDR3 is CASSRGRGGNTEAFF. CDR3 coding DNA: TGTGCCAGCAGTAGGGGAAGAGGGGGGAACACTGAAGCTTTCTTT.

The chain is built from TRBV7-9 and TRBJ2-3; 8 nucleotides agree with TRBD2. Germline V gives CDR1 SEHNR, CDR2 FQNEAQ (reference sequence). The CDR3 covers 16 residues. The J segment lost 2 bases and the V segment lost 5 bases, leaving 9 bases of the junction unmatched. CDR3 coding DNA: TGTGCCAGCAGCCGGTTTGGGCGGGGGGACACAGATACGCAGTATTTT. Translating it yields CASSRFGRGDTDTQYF.

This chain joins TRBV3-1 (or the pseudogene TRBV3-2) and TRBJ1-2, with D uncertain. CDR3 size: 12 residues. The V gene's germline CDR1 is LGHDT and CDR2 YNNKEL (reference sequence). Trimming removed 1 base at V and 8 bases at J, with 8 bases between. CDR3 sequence reads: CASSQGARGYTF. CDR3 nucleotide sequence: TGTGCCAGCAGCCAAGGAGCGCGAGGCTACACCTTC.

The chain is built from TRBV18 and TRBJ2-7; D ambiguous. CDR1 is KGHSH, CDR2 LQKENI, per germline. This CDR3 comprises 15 residues. V lost 4 bases and J lost 1, with 14 bases in between. The CDR3 reads CASSLTPRTSYEQYF. CDR3 coding DNA: TGTGCCAGCTCACTGACTCCCAGGACGTCCTACGAGCAGTACTTC.

This chain links TRBV12-3 or TRBV12-4 with TRBJ2-5; D call uncertain. The CDR3 has 13 amino acids. With 2 bases removed from V and 3 bases from J, the gap between germline ends came to 7 bases. Here the CDR3 reads CASSLRQEETQYF. As DNA, the CDR3 is TGTGCCAGCAGTTTACGGCAGGAAGAGACCCAGTACTTC.

The chain joins TRBV12-3 or TRBV12-4 to TRBJ1-2, with D possibly matching TRBD1 (5 bases). The length of the CDR3 is 12 residues. V was pared by 6 bases and J by 4 bases, with 9 bases between. The CDR3 sequence: CASSRDSYGYTF. The CDR3 coding sequence is TGTGCCAGCAGCCGAGACAGCTATGGCTACACCTTC.

This clone was detected once. The V and J genes are TRBV19 and TRBJ1-2; weak D call: TRBD1 (5 bases). The V gene lost 6 bases and the J gene lost 2 bases, with 16 bases spanning the gap. Germline CDR1 is LNHDA and CDR2 is SQIVND (reference sequence). The CDR3 contains 15 residues. The CDR3 sequence: CASRQGPLGNYGYTF. The DNA of the CDR3 is TGTGCCAGTAGGCAGGGACCCCTGGGAAACTATGGCTACACCTTC.

This rearrangement joins TRBV7-3 to TRBJ2-5; a weak D match, TRBD1 (6 bases). The CDR3 consists of 15 residues. Trimming removed 4 bases from V and 2 bases from J, with 14 bases in between. Germline CDR1 SGHTA, CDR2 FQGTGA. In DNA, the CDR3 is TGTGCCAGCAGCTCAGAGGGGGACCAACAAGAGACCCAGTACTTC. As protein: CASSSEGDQQETQYF.